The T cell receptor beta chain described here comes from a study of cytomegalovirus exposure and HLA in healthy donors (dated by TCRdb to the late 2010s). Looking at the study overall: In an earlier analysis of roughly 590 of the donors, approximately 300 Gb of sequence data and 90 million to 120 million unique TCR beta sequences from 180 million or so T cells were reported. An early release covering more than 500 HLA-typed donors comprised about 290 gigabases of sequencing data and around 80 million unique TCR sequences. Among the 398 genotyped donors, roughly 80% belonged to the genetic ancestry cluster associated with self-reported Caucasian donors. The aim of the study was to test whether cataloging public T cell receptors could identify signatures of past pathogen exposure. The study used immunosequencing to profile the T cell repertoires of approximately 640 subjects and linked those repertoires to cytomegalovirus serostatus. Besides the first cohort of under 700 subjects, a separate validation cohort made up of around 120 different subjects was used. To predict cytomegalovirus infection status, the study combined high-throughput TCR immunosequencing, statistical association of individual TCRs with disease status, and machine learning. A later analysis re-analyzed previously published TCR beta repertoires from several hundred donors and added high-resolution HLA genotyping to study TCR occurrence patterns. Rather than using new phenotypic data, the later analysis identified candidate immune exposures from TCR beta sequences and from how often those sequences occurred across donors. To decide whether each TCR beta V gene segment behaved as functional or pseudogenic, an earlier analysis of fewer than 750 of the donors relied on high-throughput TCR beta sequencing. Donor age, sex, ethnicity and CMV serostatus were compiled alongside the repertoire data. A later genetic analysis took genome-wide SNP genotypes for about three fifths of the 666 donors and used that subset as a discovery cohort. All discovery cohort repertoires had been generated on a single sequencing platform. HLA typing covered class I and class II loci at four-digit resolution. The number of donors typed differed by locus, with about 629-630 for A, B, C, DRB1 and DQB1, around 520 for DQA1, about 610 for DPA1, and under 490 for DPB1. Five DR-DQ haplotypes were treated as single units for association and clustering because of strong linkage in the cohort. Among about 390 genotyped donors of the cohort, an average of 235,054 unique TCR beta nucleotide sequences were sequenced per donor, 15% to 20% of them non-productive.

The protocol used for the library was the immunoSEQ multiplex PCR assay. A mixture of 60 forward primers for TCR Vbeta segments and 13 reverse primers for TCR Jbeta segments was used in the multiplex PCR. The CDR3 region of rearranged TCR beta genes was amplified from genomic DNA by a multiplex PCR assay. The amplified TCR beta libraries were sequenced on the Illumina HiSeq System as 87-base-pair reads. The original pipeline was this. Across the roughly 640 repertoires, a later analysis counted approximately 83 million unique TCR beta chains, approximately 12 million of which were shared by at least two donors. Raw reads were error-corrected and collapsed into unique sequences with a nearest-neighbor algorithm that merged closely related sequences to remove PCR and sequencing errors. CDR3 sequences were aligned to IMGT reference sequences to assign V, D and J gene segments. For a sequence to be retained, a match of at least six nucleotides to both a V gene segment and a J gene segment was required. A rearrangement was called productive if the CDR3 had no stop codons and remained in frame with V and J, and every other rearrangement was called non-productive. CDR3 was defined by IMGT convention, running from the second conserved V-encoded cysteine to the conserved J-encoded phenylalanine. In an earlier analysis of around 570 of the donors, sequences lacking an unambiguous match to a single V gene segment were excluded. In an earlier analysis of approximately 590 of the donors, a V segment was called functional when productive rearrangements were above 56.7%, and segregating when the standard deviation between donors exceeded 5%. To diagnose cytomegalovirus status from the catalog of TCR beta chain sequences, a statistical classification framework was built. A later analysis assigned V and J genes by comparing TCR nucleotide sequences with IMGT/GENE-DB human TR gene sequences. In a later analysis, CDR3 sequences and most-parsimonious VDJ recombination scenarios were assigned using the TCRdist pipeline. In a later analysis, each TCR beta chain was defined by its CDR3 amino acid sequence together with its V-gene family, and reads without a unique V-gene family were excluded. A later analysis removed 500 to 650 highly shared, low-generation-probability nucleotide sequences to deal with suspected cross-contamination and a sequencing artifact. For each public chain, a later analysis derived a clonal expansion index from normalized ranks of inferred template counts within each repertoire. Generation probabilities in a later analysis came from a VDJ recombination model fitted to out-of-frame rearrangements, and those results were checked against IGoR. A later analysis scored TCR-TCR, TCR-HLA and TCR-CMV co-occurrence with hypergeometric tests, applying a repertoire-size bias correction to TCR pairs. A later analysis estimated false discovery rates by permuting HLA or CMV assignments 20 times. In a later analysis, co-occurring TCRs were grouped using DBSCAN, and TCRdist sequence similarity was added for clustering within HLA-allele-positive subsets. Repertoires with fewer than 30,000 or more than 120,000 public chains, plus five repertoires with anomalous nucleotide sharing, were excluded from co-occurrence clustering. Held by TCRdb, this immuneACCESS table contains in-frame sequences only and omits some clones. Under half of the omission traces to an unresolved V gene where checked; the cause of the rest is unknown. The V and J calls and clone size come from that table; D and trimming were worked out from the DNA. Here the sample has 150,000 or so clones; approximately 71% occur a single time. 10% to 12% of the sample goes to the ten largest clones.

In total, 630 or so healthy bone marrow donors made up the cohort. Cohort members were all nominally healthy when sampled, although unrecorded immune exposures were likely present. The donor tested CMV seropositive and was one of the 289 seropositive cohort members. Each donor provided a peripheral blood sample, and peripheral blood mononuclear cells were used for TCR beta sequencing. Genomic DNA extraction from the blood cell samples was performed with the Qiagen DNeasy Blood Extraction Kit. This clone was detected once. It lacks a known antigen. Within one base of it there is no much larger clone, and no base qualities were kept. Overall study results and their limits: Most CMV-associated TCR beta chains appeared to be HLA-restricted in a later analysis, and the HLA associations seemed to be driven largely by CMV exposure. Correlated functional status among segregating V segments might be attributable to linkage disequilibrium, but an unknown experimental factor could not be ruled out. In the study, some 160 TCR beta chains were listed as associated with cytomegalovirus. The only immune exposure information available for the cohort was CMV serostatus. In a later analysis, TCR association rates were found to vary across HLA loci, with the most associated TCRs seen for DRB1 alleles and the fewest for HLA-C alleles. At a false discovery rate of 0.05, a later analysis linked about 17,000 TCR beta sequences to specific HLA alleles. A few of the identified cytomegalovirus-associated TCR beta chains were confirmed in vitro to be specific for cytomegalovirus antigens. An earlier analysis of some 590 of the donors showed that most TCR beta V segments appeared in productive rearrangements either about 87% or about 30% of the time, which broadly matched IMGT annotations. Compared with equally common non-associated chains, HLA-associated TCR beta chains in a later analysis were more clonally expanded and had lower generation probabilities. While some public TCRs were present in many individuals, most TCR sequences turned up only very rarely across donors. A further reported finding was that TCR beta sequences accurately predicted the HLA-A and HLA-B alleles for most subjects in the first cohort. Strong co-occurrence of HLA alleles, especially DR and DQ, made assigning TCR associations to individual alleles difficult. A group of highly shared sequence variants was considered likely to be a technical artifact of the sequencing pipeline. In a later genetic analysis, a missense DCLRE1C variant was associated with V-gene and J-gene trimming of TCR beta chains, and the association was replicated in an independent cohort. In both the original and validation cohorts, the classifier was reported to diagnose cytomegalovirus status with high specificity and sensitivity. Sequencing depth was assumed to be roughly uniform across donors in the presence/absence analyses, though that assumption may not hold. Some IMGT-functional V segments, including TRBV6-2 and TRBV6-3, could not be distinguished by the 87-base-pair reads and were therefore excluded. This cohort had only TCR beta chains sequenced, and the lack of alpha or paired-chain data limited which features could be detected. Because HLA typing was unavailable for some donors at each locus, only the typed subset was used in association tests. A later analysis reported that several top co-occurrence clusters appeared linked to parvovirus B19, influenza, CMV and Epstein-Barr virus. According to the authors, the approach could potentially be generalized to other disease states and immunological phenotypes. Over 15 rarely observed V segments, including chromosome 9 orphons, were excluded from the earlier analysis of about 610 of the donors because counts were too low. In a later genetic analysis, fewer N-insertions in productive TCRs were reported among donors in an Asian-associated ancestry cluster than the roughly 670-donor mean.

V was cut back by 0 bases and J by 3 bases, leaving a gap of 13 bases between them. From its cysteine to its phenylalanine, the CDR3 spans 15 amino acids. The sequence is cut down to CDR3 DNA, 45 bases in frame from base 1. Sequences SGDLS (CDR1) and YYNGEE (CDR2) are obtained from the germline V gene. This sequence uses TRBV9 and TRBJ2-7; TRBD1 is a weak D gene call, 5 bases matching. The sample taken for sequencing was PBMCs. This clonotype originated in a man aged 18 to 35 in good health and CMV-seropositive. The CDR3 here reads CASSVGTPGHYEQYF. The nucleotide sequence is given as TGTGCCAGCAGCGTAGGGACACCGGGCCACTACGAGCAGTACTTC.